The T cell receptor beta chain described here comes from a study of cytomegalovirus exposure and HLA in healthy donors. Study findings and constraints: It was 164 TCR beta chains that were listed as cytomegalovirus-associated.

Generated by immunoSEQ multiplex PCR, the TCRdb table keeps only in-frame clones and is missing some. The table has around 52,000 clones, 80% to 90% seen once. Germline V gene sequence: CDR1 MDHEN, CDR2 SYDVKM. V lost 5 bases and J lost 7; bases outside the gene matches: 17. The length of the CDR3 is 16 residues. This clone was counted between two and nine times. The antigen is undetermined. The TCR was taken from a woman in her thirties in good health and CMV-seronegative. The specimen was PBMCs. The chain carries TRBV28 and TRBJ2-7; 7 bases line up with TRBD2. The CDR3 nucleotides read TGTGCCAGCAGTCCCCCTAGCGGAAGGGGCTTGGGGGAGCAGTACTTC. Its protein product is CASSPPSGRGLGEQYF.